The sequence of this TCR beta chain was determined in a study of T cells after yellow fever vaccination. This clonotype has just a few counts. What it binds is unknown. The study made its TCR cDNA through 5'RACE template switching. That step introduced a universal primer site along with UMIs. Using its own MiXCR run on the 5' RACE reads, TCRdb lists one record per CDR3 protein. The sample contains around 340,000 distinct CDR3 sequences, about 9.5% of which appear only once. The study's findings and limits: Post-booster repertoires again held most primary-vaccination clones (roughly 95% CD4, over 80% CD8). A weaker secondary response peaked on day 5, the primary on day 15.

The sequence came from a man younger than 35 who received the YFV17D yellow fever vaccine. The sample was PBMCs, taken on the day of the first yellow fever vaccination.

This CDR3 is CASSGGFYEQYF. The CDR3, as DNA: TGTGCCAGCAGTGGAGGATTCTACGAGCAGTACTTC. The gene calls are TRBV25-1 and TRBJ2-7; D is uncertain. This CDR3 contains 12 residues. Per the germline V gene, CDR1 is MGHDK and CDR2 is SYGVNS. V lost 4 bases and J 3 bases, leaving 7 bases between the germline ends.